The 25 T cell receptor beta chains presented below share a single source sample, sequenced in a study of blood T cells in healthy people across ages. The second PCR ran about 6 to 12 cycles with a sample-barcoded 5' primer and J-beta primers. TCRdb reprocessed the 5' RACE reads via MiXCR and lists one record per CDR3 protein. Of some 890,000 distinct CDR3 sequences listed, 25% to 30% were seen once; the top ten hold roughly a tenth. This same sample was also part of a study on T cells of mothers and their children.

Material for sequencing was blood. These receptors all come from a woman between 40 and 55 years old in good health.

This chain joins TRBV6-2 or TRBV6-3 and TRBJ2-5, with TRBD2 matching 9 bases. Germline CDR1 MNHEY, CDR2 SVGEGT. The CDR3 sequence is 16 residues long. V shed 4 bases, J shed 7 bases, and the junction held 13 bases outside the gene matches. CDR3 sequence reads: CASSSLEYSGGGTQYF. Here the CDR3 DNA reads TGTGCCAGCAGTTCCCTAGAATATAGCGGGGGCGGGACCCAGTACTTC.

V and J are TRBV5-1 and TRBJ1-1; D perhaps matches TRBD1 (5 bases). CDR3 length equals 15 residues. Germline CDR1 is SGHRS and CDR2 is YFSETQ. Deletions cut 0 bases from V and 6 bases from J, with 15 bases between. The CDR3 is CASSLVGATSAEAFF. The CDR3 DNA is TGCGCCAGCAGCTTGGTCGGGGCTACCTCCGCTGAAGCTTTCTTT.

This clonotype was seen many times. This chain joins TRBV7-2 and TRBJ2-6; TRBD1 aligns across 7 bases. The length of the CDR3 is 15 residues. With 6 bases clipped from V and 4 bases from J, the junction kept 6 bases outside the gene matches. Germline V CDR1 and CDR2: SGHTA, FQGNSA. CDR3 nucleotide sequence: TGTGCCAGCAGTCTCACAGGGGTCGGGGCCAACGTCCTGACTTTC. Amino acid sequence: CASSLTGVGANVLTF.

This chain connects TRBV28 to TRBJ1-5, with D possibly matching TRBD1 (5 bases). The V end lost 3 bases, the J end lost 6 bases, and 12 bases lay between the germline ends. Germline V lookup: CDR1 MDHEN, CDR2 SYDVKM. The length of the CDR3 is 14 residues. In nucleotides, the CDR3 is TGTGCCAGCAGTTTTGGGACTCGGATTCAGCCCCAGCATTTT. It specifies CASSFGTRIQPQHF.

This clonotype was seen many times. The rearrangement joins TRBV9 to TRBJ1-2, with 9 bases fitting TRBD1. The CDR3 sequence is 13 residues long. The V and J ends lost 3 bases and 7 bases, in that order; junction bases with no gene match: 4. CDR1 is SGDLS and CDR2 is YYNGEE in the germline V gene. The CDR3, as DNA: TGTGCCAGCAGCGCGGGACAGGGTGGTGGCTACACCTTC. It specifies CASSAGQGGGYTF.

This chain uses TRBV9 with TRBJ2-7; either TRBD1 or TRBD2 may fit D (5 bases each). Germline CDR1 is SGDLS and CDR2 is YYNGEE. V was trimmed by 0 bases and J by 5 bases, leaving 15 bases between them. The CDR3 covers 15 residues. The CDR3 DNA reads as TGTGCCAGCAGCGTAGGAGGGGCGATGTCGGACGAGCAGTACTTC. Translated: CASSVGGAMSDEQYF.

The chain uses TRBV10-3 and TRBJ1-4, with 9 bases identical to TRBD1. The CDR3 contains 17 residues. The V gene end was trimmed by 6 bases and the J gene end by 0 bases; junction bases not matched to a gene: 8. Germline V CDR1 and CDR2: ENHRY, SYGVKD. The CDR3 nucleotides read TGTGCCATCAGACCCGGGACAGGGTCTGCAACTAATGAAAAACTGTTTTTT. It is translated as CAIRPGTGSATNEKLFF.

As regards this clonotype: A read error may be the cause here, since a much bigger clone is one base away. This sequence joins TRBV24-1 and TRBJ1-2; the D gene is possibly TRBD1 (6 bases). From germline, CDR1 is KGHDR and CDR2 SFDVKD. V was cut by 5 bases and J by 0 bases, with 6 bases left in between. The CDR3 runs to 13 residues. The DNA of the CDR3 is TGTGCCACCAGTGGGACAGCTAACTATGGCTACACCTTC. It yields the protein CATSGTANYGYTF.

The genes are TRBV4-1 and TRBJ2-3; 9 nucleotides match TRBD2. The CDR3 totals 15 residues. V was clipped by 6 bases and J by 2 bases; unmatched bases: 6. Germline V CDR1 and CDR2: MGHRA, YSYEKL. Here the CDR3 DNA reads TGCGCCAGCAGACATAGCGGGGGTTACACAGATACGCAGTATTTT. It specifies CASRHSGGYTDTQYF.

CDR3 DNA: TGCAGTGTTCCACCTTCCTACAATGAGCAGTTCTTC. Its translation is CSVPPSYNEQFF. The V and J genes are TRBV20-1 and TRBJ2-1; D unclear. The CDR3 runs to 12 residues. V was shortened by 7 bases and J by 1 base, with 8 bases between the two germline ends. Germline V gene sequence: CDR1 DFQATT, CDR2 SNEGSKA (reference sequence).

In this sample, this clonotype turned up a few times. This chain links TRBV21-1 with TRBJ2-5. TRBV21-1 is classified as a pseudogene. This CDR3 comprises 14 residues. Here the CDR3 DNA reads TGTGCCGGATTCCGAGCCTCATCTCTCGGGACCCAGTACTTC. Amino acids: CAGFRASSLGTQYF.

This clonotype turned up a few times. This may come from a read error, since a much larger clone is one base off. The CDR3 bases are TGTGCCAGCAGCGGATGGGAGTCCCGAGAGACCCAGTACTTC. Amino acid sequence: CASSGWESRETQYF. The chain uses TRBV4-2 and TRBJ2-5; possibly TRBD2 for D (5 bases). CDR1 is LGHNA, CDR2 YNFKEQ, per germline. The CDR3 loop spans 14 amino acids. Trimming left V 5 bases short and J 4 bases short, with 14 bases between.

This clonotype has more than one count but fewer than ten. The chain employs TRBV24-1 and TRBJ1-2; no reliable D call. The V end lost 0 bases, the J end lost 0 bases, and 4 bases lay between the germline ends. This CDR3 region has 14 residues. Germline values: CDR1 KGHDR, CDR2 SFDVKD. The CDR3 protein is CATSDLKSNYGYTF. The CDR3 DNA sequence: TGTGCCACCAGTGATTTGAAGTCTAACTATGGCTACACCTTC.

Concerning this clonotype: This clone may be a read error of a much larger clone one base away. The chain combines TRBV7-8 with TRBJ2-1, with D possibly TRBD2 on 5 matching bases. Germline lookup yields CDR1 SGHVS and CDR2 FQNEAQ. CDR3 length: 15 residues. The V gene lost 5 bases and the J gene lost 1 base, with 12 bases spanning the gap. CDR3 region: CASSLRTPSYNEQFF. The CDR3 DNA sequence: TGTGCCAGCAGCCTTCGGACTCCATCCTACAATGAGCAGTTCTTC.

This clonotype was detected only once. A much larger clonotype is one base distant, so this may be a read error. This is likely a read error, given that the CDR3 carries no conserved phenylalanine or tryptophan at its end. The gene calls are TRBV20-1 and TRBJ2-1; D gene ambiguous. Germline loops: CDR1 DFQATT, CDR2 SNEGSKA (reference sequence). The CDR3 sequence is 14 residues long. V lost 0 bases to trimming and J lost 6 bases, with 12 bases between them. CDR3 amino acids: CSARDLAVANEQFL. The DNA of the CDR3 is TGCAGTGCTAGAGATTTGGCAGTCGCCAATGAGCAGTTCTTA.

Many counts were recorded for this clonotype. The CDR3 region is CASSSSPHEQYF. The CDR3 region has the DNA TGTGCCAGCAGCTCATCCCCCCACGAGCAGTACTTC. The chain joins TRBV7-2 to TRBJ2-7; no definite D call. Germline V gene lookup returns CDR1 SGHTA and CDR2 FQGNSA. This CDR3 contains 12 residues. Trimming pared 4 bases from V and 5 bases from J, leaving 9 bases between.

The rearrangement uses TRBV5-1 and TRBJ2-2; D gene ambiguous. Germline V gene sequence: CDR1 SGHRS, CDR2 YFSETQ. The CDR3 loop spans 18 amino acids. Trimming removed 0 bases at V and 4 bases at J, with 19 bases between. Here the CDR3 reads CASSLVSWSPSGTGELFF. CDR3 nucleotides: TGCGCCAGCAGCTTGGTCAGTTGGAGCCCCTCGGGCACCGGGGAGCTGTTTTTT.

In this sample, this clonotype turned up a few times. The chain's CDR3 is CASGIGQHADTQYF. CDR3 DNA: TGTGCCAGCGGCATAGGACAGCACGCAGATACGCAGTATTTT. The V call is TRBV9, the J call TRBJ2-3; weak D call: TRBD1 (6 bases). The CDR3 runs 14 residues. V was cut by 7 bases and J by 4 bases, with 16 bases left in between. The germline CDR1 and CDR2 sequences are SGDLS and YYNGEE.

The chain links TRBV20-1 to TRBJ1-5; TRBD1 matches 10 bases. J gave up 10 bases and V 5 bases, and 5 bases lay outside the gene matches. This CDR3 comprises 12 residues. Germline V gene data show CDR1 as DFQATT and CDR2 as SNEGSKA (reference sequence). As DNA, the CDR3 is TGCAGTGCTTTGGACAGGGGGTCACCCCAGCATTTT. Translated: CSALDRGSPQHF.

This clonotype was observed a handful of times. CDR3 nucleotides: TGTGCCAGCAGTTCGTCCCCTAGCACAGATACGCAGTATTTT. Translation gives CASSSSPSTDTQYF. This chain connects TRBV25-1 to TRBJ2-3; D gene unclear. V gave up 5 bases and J gave up 0 bases, with 9 bases separating them. Germline-derived CDR1 and CDR2 are MGHDK and SYGVNS. The CDR3 is 14 residues long.

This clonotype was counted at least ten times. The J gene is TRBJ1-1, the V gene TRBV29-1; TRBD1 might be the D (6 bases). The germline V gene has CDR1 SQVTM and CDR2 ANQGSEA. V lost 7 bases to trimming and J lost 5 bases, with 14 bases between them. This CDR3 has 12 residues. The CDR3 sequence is CSGNQGRTEAFF. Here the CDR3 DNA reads TGCAGCGGAAATCAGGGGCGTACTGAAGCTTTCTTT.

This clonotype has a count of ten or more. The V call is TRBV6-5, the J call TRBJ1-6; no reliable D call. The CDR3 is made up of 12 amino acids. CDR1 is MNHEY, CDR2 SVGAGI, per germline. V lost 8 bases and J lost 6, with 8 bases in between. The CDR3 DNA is TGTGCCAGCGCTTGGCTTAATTCACCCCTCCACTTT. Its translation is CASAWLNSPLHF.

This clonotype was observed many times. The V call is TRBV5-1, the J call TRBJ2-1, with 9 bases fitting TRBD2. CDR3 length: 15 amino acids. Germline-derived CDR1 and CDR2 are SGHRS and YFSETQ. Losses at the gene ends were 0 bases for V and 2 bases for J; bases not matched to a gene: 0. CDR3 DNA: TGCGCCAGCAGCTTGGTAGCGGGGGCCTACAATGAGCAGTTCTTC. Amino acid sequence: CASSLVAGAYNEQFF.

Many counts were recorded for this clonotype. CDR3 sequence reads: CATSRDRSTVFGETQYF. The CDR3, as DNA: TGTGCCACCAGCAGAGATCGGTCGACAGTTTTTGGGGAGACCCAGTACTTC. V and J are TRBV15 and TRBJ2-5; D perhaps matches TRBD1 (5 bases). The CDR3 consists of 17 residues. Trimming took 0 bases from V and 5 from J, leaving 19 bases between them. Per germline, CDR1 LNHNV and CDR2 YYDKDF (reference sequence).

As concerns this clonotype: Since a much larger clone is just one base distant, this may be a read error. In DNA, the CDR3 is TGCAGTACTAGAGTGTCAGGGGTTGAGACCCAGTACTTC. Translating gives CSTRVSGVETQYF. V usage is TRBV20-1 and J usage is TRBJ2-5; tentative D call: TRBD1 (6 bases). This CDR3 region has 13 residues. Germline V lookup: CDR1 DFQATT, CDR2 SNEGSKA (reference sequence).